The 29 T cell receptor beta chains presented below share a single source sample, sequenced in a study of blood T cell repertoires in COVID-19. This table comes from immunoSEQ multiplex PCR, and its TCRdb copy is limited to in-frame clones, with some not included. Among around 130,000 clones, less than 85% were seen once, and the ten largest hold 9% to 15%. The sequenced material came from peripheral blood. These TCRs come from a woman aged 55-69 years with acute or convalescent COVID-19.

V is TRBV9 and J is TRBJ2-3, with a possible D match to TRBD1 (5 bases). Germline CDR1 and CDR2: SGDLS and YYNGEE. The CDR3 consists of 14 residues. Trimming took 4 bases from V and 1 from J, leaving 10 bases between them. This CDR3 is CASSIKGGTDTQYF. In nucleotides, the CDR3 is TGTGCCAGCAGCATTAAAGGGGGCACAGATACGCAGTATTTT.

The chain recombines TRBV7-9 with TRBJ1-6, with D perhaps matching TRBD1 (6 bases). V was shortened by 6 bases and J by 5 bases, with 14 bases between the two germline ends. Germline-derived CDR1 and CDR2 are SEHNR and FQNEAQ (reference sequence). The length of the CDR3 is 15 residues. The CDR3 DNA sequence: TGTGCCAGCAGACTAGGACGGACAGATAATTCACCCCTCCACTTT. It is translated as CASRLGRTDNSPLHF.

The CDR3 nucleotides read TGTGCCAGCAGGGGCGTCTCCTACGAGCAGTACGTC. This gives the protein CASRGVSYEQYV. The gene calls are TRBV2 and TRBJ2-7, with D unresolved. The CDR3 length is 12 residues. CDR1 is SNHLY and CDR2 is FYNNEI in the germline V gene. Between the trimmed V and J ends, which lost 6 bases and 0 bases, there was a span of 6 bases.

The V call is TRBV27, the J call TRBJ1-6, with unresolved D. V was shortened by 3 bases and J by 7 bases, with 19 bases between the two germline ends. The CDR3 sequence is 17 residues long. The germline CDR1 and CDR2 sequences are MNHEY and SMNVEV (reference sequence). The CDR3 DNA follows: TGTGCCAGCAGTTTTAGTATCCGGGGAAGAGGCAATTCACCCCTCCACTTT. Its translation is CASSFSIRGRGNSPLHF.

The CDR3 reads CSAGQGTEAFF. The CDR3 region has the DNA TGCAGCGCAGGACAGGGCACTGAAGCTTTCTTT. V usage is TRBV29-1 and J usage is TRBJ1-1, with 8 bases aligning to TRBD1. The V gene end was trimmed by 7 bases and the J gene end by 4 bases; junction bases not matched to a gene: 2. CDR3 length: 11 residues. Germline V gene lookup returns CDR1 SQVTM and CDR2 ANQGSEA. The variable domain in full, with the rest retrieved from reference TRBV29-1 and TRBJ1-1, is SAVISQKPSRDICQRGTSLTIQCQVDSQVTMMFWYRQQPGQSLTLIATANQGSEATYESGFVIDKFPISRPNLTFSTLTVSNMSPEDSSIYLCSAGQGTEAFFGQGTRLTVV.

This clone was counted between two and nine times. V is TRBV11-2 and J is TRBJ1-3; D is ambiguous. V was cut by 8 bases and J by 5 bases, with 10 bases left in between. The CDR3 length is 12 residues. Germline V gene sequence: CDR1 SGHAT, CDR2 FQNNGV. In DNA form, the CDR3 reads TGTGCCAGCTCGGCCGGGAGAAACACCATATATTTT. This encodes CASSAGRNTIYF.

The V and J genes are TRBV11-2 and TRBJ1-2; D unclear. This CDR3 has 13 residues. Trimming cost V 2 bases and J 4 bases, with 8 bases left between them. The V gene's germline CDR1 is SGHAT and CDR2 FQNNGV. The CDR3, as DNA: TGTGCCAGCAGCTTAAGAGGGATCTATGGCTACACCTTC. As protein: CASSLRGIYGYTF.

The rearrangement joins TRBV3-1 (or the pseudogene TRBV3-2) to TRBJ2-3, with D possibly matching TRBD1 (5 bases). CDR3 length: 12 residues. Trimming took 4 bases from V and 13 from J, leaving 15 bases between them. The germline V gene has CDR1 LGHDT and CDR2 YNNKEL (reference sequence). The CDR3 nucleotides are TGTGCCAGCAGCCCCCCTGGCCAGGGAAAGTATTTT. It specifies CASSPPGQGKYF.

The chain couples TRBV5-1 to TRBJ1-5; 7 bases match TRBD1. J lost 0 bases, V lost 4 bases, and 7 bases had no gene match. The germline gives CDR1 SGHRS, CDR2 YFSETQ. This CDR3 is built from 16 residues. The CDR3 nucleotides are TGCGCCAGCAGCCATGGGACAGCCGATAGCAATCAGCCCCAGCATTTT. It codes for CASSHGTADSNQPQHF.

This clone was seen only a few times. The chain is built from TRBV6-6 and TRBJ1-1; 7 bases match TRBD1. CDR1 MNHNY and CDR2 SVGAGI come from the germline V gene (reference sequence). The CDR3 totals 13 residues. Losses at the gene ends were 7 bases for V and 0 bases for J; bases not matched to a gene: 2. The DNA of the CDR3 is TGTGCCAGCAACGGACAGGTGAACACTGAAGCTTTCTTT. Its translation: CASNGQVNTEAFF.

The chain links TRBV5-6 to TRBJ1-1; 9 nucleotides match TRBD1. CDR3 length equals 15 residues. Losses at the gene ends were 3 bases for V and 5 bases for J; bases not matched to a gene: 8. Germline CDR1 reads SGHDT; CDR2 reads YYEEEE. The CDR3 reads CASSSNRGRVTEAFF. CDR3 nucleotide sequence: TGTGCCAGCAGCTCCAACAGGGGGCGTGTGACTGAAGCTTTCTTT.

The J gene is TRBJ2-2, the V gene TRBV30; D perhaps matches TRBD1 (5 bases). Trimming removed 0 bases at V and 7 bases at J, with 12 bases between. From germline, CDR1 is GTSNPN and CDR2 SVGIG (reference sequence). The CDR3 length is 14 residues. The CDR3 region is CAWSVVGVDGELFF. The CDR3 nucleotides read TGTGCCTGGAGTGTAGTAGGGGTGGACGGGGAGCTGTTTTTT.

This clone was detected only a few times. CDR3 bases: TGTGCCAGCGGGGTCCTAACGGGGAACCCCCTCCACTTT. Translated: CASGVLTGNPLHF. The chain couples TRBV27 to TRBJ1-6; unclear D gene. Germline V gene data show CDR1 as MNHEY and CDR2 as SMNVEV (reference sequence). The length of the CDR3 is 13 residues. V was clipped by 8 bases and J by 13 bases, with 18 bases between them.

The CDR3 reads CATSVDSLYNEQFF. Written as DNA, the CDR3 is TGTGCCACCAGTGTAGATTCCCTATACAATGAGCAGTTCTTC. The V call is TRBV24-1, the J call TRBJ2-1; no reliable D call. The germline V gene encodes CDR1 KGHDR and CDR2 SFDVKD. The CDR3 sequence is 14 residues long. Trimming pared 5 bases from V and 4 bases from J, leaving 11 bases between.

This clone appeared a single time. CDR3 sequence reads: CASSSAQQNSPLHF. The CDR3 DNA sequence: TGCGCCAGCAGCTCGGCACAGCAGAATTCACCCCTCCACTTT. The chain couples TRBV5-1 to TRBJ1-6; D is undetermined. Germline-derived CDR1 and CDR2 are SGHRS and YFSETQ. CDR3 size: 14 residues. V was cut by 3 bases and J by 7 bases, with 11 bases left in between.

This chain joins TRBV10-3 and TRBJ2-2; 7 bases map to TRBD1. The CDR3 is 13 amino acids. Germline lookup yields CDR1 ENHRY and CDR2 SYGVKD. V dropped 10 bases and J dropped 1; count of bases not matched to a gene: 3. CDR3 amino acids: CATTGENTGELFF. As DNA, the CDR3 is TGTGCCACTACAGGGGAGAACACCGGGGAGCTGTTTTTT.

The chain uses TRBV5-8 and TRBJ1-4; 7 nucleotides match TRBD1. There are 15 residues in the CDR3. Germline lookup yields CDR1 SGHTS and CDR2 YDEGEE. The ends lost 4 bases at V and 3 bases at J; junction bases unmatched: 6. The CDR3 sequence: CASSGGQVSNEKLFF. As DNA, the CDR3 is TGTGCCAGCAGCGGCGGACAGGTTTCTAATGAAAAACTGTTTTTT.

This clone was counted only a few times. The CDR3 coding sequence is TGTGCCAGCAGCCAAGACGGACAGGGTCCGTATCGGCCCCAGCATTTT. Protein: CASSQDGQGPYRPQHF. The chain has TRBV11-2 and TRBJ1-5; 8 bases line up with TRBD1. Germline values: CDR1 SGHAT, CDR2 FQNNGV. V was pared by 5 bases and J by 9 bases, with 15 bases of the junction left unmatched. The CDR3 is 16 residues long.

The CDR3 nucleotides read TGTGCCATCCCGAGGGGACAGGGGGGCGAAAAACTGTTTTTT. This sequence encodes CAIPRGQGGEKLFF. The rearrangement links TRBV2 to TRBJ1-4; 11 nucleotides match TRBD1. Per germline, CDR1 SNHLY and CDR2 FYNNEI. This CDR3 comprises 14 residues. V shed 10 bases and J 8 bases; nucleotides not matched to a gene: 9.

In DNA form, the CDR3 reads TGTGCCAGCAGCTTGGATTTGGAGGGTAAAGGGCAGTATTTT. It translates to CASSLDLEGKGQYF. The chain couples TRBV5-4 to TRBJ2-3; D possibly corresponds to TRBD2 (6 bases). CDR3 size: 14 residues. Trimming took 0 bases from V and 11 from J, leaving 16 bases between them. CDR1 and CDR2 (germline): SGHNT, YYREEE (reference sequence).

J is TRBJ2-7 and V is TRBV21-1; the table names TRBD2, a call not compared with the DNA. TRBV21-1 is assigned pseudogene status. The length of the CDR3 is 15 residues. CDR3 bases: TGTGCCAGCAGGGGGGTGCTAGCGGTAACCTACGAGCAGTACGTC. This codes for CASRGVLAVTYEQYV.

The CDR3 coding sequence is TGTGCCAGCAGTGAACCCGGGGAAGAGACCCAGTACTTC. Translating it yields CASSEPGEETQYF. The chain has TRBV6-1 and TRBJ2-5; D perhaps matches TRBD2 (5 bases). Germline V gene data show CDR1 as MNHNS and CDR2 as SASEGT. V lost 2 bases to trimming and J lost 3 bases, with 7 bases between them. The CDR3 runs 13 residues.

A note on this clone: Relative to the germline gene, one junction end is altered; a read error may explain this. V gene TRBV2 combines with J gene TRBJ2-1; 10 bases are shared with TRBD2. This CDR3 has 14 amino acids. CDR1 and CDR2 (germline): SNHLY, FYNNEI. CDR3 loop: CASNESGGDGEQFF. The CDR3 DNA reads as TGTGCCAGCAATGAAAGCGGGGGGGACGGTGAGCAGTTCTTC.

The chain has TRBV5-8 and TRBJ1-3; no clear D. Germline CDR1 reads SGHTS; CDR2 reads YDEGEE. The CDR3 has 15 amino acids. Between the trimmed V and J ends, which lost 0 bases and 2 bases, there was a span of 9 bases. CDR3 bases: TGTGCCAGCAGCTTGGCCTCCGGGACTGGAAACACCATATATTTT. Its translation is CASSLASGTGNTIYF.

This rearrangement joins TRBV19 to TRBJ1-6, with D possibly being TRBD1 (5 bases). The V gene lost 5 bases and the J gene lost 11 bases, with 22 bases spanning the gap. CDR1 is LNHDA, CDR2 SQIVND, per germline (reference sequence). The CDR3 has 16 amino acids. The CDR3 loop reads CASSPTARDFKAPLHF. The CDR3, as DNA: TGTGCCAGTAGTCCCACCGCCCGGGACTTTAAGGCACCCCTCCACTTT. The entire variable domain, with the rest obtained from reference TRBV19 and TRBJ1-6, is as follows: DGGITQSPKYLFRKEGQNVTLSCEQNLNHDAMYWYRQDPGQGLRLIYYSQIVNDFQKGDIAEGYSVSREKKESFPLTVTSAQKNPTAFYLCASSPTARDFKAPLHFGNGTRLTVT.

This clone was recorded a few times. The gene calls are TRBV7-9 and TRBJ1-3, with a weak D call TRBD1 (6 bases). The V gene lost 8 bases and the J gene lost 8 bases, with 16 bases spanning the gap. The length of the CDR3 is 13 residues. The germline gives CDR1 SEHNR, CDR2 FQNEAQ (reference sequence). The CDR3: CASLRGAEDTIYF. In DNA, the CDR3 is TGTGCCAGCCTCCGGGGGGCTGAGGACACCATATATTTT.

V is TRBV2 and J is TRBJ1-5; possibly TRBD1 for D (6 bases). The V and J ends lost 8 bases and 1 base respectively, with 27 bases between them. This CDR3 is built from 19 residues. From germline, CDR1 is SNHLY and CDR2 FYNNEI. DNA for the CDR3: TGTGCCAGCGGAGTTTCTCGGGACACCAAAACCGGGAGCAATCAGCCCCAGCATTTT. Protein sequence: CASGVSRDTKTGSNQPQHF.

The V gene is TRBV5-6, the J gene TRBJ2-7; D not certain. V was pared by 5 bases and J by 0 bases, with 9 bases between. Germline V CDR1 and CDR2: SGHDT, YYEEEE. The CDR3 has 13 residues. In DNA form, the CDR3 reads TGTGCCAGCAGACGACTCAGCTCCTACGAGCAGTACGTC. Translated, it gives CASRRLSSYEQYV.

The V call is TRBV6-5, the J call TRBJ1-1; 9 bases are a match to TRBD1. The CDR3 has 15 residues. Trimming cost V 7 bases and J 5 bases; bases outside gene matches: 11. Germline V gene sequence: CDR1 MNHEY, CDR2 SVGAGI. The chain's CDR3 is CASNPRDRVGTEAFF. The CDR3 region has the DNA TGTGCCAGCAACCCCCGGGACAGGGTGGGGACTGAAGCTTTCTTT.